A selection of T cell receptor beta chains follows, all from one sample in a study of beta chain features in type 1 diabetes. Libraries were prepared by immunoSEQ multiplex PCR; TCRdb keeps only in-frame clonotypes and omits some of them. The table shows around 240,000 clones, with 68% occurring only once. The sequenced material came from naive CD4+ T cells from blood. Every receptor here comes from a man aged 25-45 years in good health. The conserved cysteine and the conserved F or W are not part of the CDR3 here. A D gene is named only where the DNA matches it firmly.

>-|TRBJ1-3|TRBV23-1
ASSQKLLDRKAGNTIY
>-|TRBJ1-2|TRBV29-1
SAHSLRAYGYT
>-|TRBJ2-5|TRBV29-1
SVAGTTWETQY
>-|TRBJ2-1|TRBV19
ASSIAGINEQF
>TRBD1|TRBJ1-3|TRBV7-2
ASSLPGQAGNTIY
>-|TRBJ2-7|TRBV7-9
ASSLPAYEQY
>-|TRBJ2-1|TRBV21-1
ASSESREVPYNEQF
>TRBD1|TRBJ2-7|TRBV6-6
ASRYTTGTAYEQY
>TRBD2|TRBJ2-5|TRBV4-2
ASSQEASGGETQY
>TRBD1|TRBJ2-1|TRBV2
ASTMTGGWNEQF
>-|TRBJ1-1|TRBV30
AWAATQNTEAF
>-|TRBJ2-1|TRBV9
ASSVVGVGDNEQF
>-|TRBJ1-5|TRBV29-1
SVRQGAGQPQH
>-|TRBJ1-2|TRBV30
AWSVRVSGYT
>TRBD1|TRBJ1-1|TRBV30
AWSPGQALTEAF
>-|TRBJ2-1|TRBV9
ASSVRRNGNEQF
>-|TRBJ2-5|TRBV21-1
ASSKFSGETQY
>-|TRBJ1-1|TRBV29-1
SVKGMNTEAF
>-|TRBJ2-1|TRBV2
ASSVGHSSYNEQF
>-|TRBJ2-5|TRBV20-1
SATTQETQY
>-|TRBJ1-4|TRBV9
ASSVDGEKLF
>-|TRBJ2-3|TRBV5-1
ASSLLPDSTDTQY
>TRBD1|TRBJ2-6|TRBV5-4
ASSGDRAGANVLT
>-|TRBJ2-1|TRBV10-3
AIRDEYNEQF
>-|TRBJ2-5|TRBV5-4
ASSLGLQETQY
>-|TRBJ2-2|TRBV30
AWSNMGTTGELF
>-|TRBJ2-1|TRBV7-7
ASSPLGDYEQF
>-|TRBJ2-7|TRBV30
AWRYSHEQY
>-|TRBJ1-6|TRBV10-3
AISVLGQPSPLH
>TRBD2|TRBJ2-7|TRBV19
ASSTTSGNFYEQY
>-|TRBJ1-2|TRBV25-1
ASSESNYGYT
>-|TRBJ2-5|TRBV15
ATNYRDGETQY
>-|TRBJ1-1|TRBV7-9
ASSFGQQNTEAF
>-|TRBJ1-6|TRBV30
AWKDGAHSPLH
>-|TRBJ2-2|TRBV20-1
SATNTGELF
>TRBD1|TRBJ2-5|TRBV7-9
ASSSGTGKETQY
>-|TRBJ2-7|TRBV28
ASSTPGMNLFYEQY
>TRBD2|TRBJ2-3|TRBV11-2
ASSTGLAGLTDTQY
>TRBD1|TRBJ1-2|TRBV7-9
ASSPNRDRTNYGYT
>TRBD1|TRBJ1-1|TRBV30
AWSPGQGNTEAF
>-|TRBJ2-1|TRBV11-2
ASSSSWQGSTNEQF
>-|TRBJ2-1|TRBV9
ASSPRGGAGEQF
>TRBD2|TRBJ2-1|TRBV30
AWSVGTSGSNEQF
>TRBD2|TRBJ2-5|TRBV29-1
SVEEGLAGVETQY
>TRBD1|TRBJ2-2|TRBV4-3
ASSLGRTGVTGELF
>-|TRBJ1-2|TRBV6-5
ASSETGAYYGYT
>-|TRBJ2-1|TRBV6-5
ASSRGGEQF
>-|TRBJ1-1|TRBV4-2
ASKYREDTEAF
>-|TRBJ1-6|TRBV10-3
AISEGSFNSPLH
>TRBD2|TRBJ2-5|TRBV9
ASSASGAGGQETQY
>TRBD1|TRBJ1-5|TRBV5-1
ASSLGVDRGQPQH
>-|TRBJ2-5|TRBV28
ASSQGQTQY
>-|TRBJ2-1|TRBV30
AWSGSSYNEQF
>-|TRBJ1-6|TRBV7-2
ASSLLAGEGNSPLH
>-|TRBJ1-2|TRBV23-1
ASSPIKLVGYGYT